The rows below give T cell receptor beta chains drawn from one sample of a study of identical twins. TCRdb reprocessed the 5' RACE reads via MiXCR and lists one record per CDR3 protein. The sample records 690,000 or so distinct CDR3 sequences, 8.5% to 9.5% being singletons. These data also featured in a second study, about yellow fever vaccine responses in identical twins.

The sample was PBMCs. Receptors were obtained from a woman aged 18 to 35 in good health. Both conserved end residues are part of each CDR3. D genes are given only for firm matches. Expanded clones are given a class, and other clones once, few, many or no size at all.

TRBV6-5,TRBJ2-7,NA,NA,CASGFYEQYF,TGTGCCAGCGGGTTTTACGAGCAGTACTTC
TRBV5-1,TRBJ2-7,few,NA,CASSLGGPIEQYF,TGCGCCAGCAGCTTGGGAGGGCCTATCGAGCAGTACTTC
TRBV19,TRBJ2-3,NA,TRBD2,CASSRSSGIFTDTQYF,TGTGCCAGTAGTAGATCTAGCGGGATCTTCACAGATACGCAGTATTTT
TRBV29-1,TRBJ2-2,many,NA,CSVEHKGAGELFF,TGCAGCGTTGAACATAAGGGGGCCGGGGAGCTGTTTTTT
TRBV20-1,TRBJ2-7,NA,TRBD1,CSAIWTGYYEQYF,TGCAGTGCTATCTGGACAGGATACTACGAGCAGTACTTC
TRBV4-3,TRBJ2-1,many,NA,CASSQVVESWNEQFF,TGCGCCAGCAGCCAAGTGGTGGAGAGTTGGAATGAGCAGTTCTTC
TRBV28,TRBJ1-6,many,NA,CASRDTGSLHF,TGTGCCAGCAGGGACACGGGTAGTCTCCACTTT
TRBV27,TRBJ2-7,many,TRBD1,CASSQGAYYEQYF,TGTGCCAGCAGTCAGGGGGCATACTACGAGCAGTACTTC
TRBV5-1,TRBJ1-6,many,NA,CASSRTVDNSPLHF,TGCGCCAGCAGCAGAACAGTGGATAATTCACCCCTCCACTTT
TRBV7-2,TRBJ2-2,few,NA,CASRALNTGELFF,TGTGCCAGCCGAGCCCTTAACACCGGGGAGCTGTTTTTT
TRBV10-3,TRBJ2-7,few,NA,CAINKGGYEQYF,TGTGCCATCAATAAAGGGGGTTACGAGCAGTACTTC
TRBV10-3,TRBJ1-2,few,NA,CAISEDRNYGYTF,TGTGCCATCAGTGAGGACAGGAACTATGGCTACACCTTC
TRBV20-1,TRBJ2-7,many,NA,CSARDLPTTPYEQYF,TGCAGTGCTAGAGATCTCCCGACAACACCCTACGAGCAGTACTTC
TRBV5-5,TRBJ2-7,few,TRBD1,CASSLIQGAGEQYF,TGTGCCAGCAGCTTGATACAGGGGGCTGGCGAGCAGTACTTC
TRBV12-3/TRBV12-4,TRBJ2-2,many,TRBD2,CASSGGLADRSNTGELFF,TGTGCCAGCAGTGGGGGACTAGCGGACCGCTCGAACACCGGGGAGCTGTTTTTT
TRBV24-1,TRBJ2-3,few,TRBD1,CATSGPPRPPGTGKDSNTQYF,TGTGCCACCAGTGGCCCCCCCCGGCCACCTGGGACAGGGAAAGATTCGAATACGCAGTATTTT
TRBV5-1,TRBJ1-2,NA,NA,CASSLGETGNGYTF,TGCGCCAGCAGCTTAGGGGAAACAGGGAATGGCTACACCTTC
TRBV12-3/TRBV12-4,TRBJ2-1,few,TRBD2,CASSRPLAREQFF,TGTGCCAGCAGCCGACCACTAGCGCGTGAGCAGTTCTTC
TRBV5-1,TRBJ2-2,many,TRBD1,CASSSEKDRGTTGELFF,TGCGCCAGCAGCTCCGAAAAGGACAGGGGGACTACCGGGGAGCTGTTTTTT
TRBV7-9,TRBJ2-7,few,NA,CASSRGQQGSYEQYF,TGTGCCAGCAGCCGAGGACAACAGGGCTCCTACGAGCAGTACTTC